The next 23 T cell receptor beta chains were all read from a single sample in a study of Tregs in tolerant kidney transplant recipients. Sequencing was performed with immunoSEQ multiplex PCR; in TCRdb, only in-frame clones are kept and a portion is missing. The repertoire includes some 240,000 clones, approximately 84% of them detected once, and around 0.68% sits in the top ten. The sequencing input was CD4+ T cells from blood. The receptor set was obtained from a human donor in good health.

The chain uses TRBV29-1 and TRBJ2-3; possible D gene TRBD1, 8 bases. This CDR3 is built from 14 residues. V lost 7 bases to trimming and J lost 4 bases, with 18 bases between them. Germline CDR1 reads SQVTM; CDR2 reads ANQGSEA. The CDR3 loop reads CSGGGQDRADTQYF. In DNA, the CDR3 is TGCAGCGGGGGGGGACAGGATCGAGCAGATACGCAGTATTTT.

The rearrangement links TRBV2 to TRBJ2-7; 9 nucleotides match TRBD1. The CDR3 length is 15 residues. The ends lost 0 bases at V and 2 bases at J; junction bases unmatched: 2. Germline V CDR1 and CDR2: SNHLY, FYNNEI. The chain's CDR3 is CASSEAGTGPYEQYF. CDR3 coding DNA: TGTGCCAGCAGTGAAGCGGGGACAGGGCCCTACGAGCAGTACTTC.

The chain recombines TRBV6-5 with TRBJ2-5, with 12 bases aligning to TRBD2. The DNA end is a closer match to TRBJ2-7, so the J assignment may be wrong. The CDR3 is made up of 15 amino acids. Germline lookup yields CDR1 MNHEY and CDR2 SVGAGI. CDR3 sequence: CASSRGLAGNYEQYF. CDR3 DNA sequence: TGTGCCAGCAGCAGGGGACTAGCGGGCAACTACGAGCAGTACTTC.

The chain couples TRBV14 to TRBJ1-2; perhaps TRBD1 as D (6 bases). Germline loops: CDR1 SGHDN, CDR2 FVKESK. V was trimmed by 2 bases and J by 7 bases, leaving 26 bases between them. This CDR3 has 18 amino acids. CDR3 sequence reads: CASSQKRFTGDGRGGYTF. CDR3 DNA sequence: TGTGCCAGCAGCCAAAAAAGGTTTACCGGGGACGGCAGGGGTGGCTACACCTTC. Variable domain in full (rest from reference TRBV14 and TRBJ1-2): EAGVTQFPSHSVIEKGQTVTLRCDPISGHDNLYWYRRVMGKEIKFLLHFVKESKQDESGMPNNRFLAERTGGTYSTLKVQPAELEDSGVYFCASSQKRFTGDGRGGYTFGSGTRLTVV.

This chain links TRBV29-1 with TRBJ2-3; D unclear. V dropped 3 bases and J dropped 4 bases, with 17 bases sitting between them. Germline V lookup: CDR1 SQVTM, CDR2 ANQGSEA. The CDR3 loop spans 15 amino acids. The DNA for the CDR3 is TGCAGCGTTGACGGTGGTAGCTGGAGCCCAGATACGCAGTATTTT. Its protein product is CSVDGGSWSPDTQYF.

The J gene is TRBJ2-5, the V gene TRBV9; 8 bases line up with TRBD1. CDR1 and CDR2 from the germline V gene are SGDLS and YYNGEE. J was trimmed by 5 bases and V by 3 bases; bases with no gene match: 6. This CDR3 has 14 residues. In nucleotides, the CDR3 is TGTGCCAGCAGCGCCAGGGGGCGAGGGGAGACCCAGTACTTC. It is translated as CASSARGRGETQYF.

The CDR3 loop is CASSLRRDPNEKLFF. As DNA, the CDR3 is TGTGCCAGCAGCCTCAGAAGGGACCCCAATGAAAAACTGTTTTTT. The chain combines TRBV6-6 with TRBJ1-4, with D tentatively TRBD1 (5 bases). V was shortened by 6 bases and J by 5 bases, with 16 bases between the two germline ends. Germline V CDR1 and CDR2: MNHNY, SVGAGI (reference sequence). CDR3 size: 15 residues.

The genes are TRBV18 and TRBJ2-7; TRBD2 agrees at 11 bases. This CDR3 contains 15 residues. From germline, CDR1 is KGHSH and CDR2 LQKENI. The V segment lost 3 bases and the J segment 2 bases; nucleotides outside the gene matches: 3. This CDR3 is CASSPGTSGPYEQYF. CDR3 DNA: TGTGCCAGCTCACCCGGGACTAGCGGACCCTACGAGCAGTACTTC.

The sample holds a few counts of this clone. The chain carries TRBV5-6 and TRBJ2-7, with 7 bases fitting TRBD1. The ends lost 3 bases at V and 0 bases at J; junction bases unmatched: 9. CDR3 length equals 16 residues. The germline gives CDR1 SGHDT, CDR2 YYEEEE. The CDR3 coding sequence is TGTGCCAGCAGCTCTTGGGGACAGTCGAGCTCCTACGAGCAGTACTTC. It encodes CASSSWGQSSSYEQYF.

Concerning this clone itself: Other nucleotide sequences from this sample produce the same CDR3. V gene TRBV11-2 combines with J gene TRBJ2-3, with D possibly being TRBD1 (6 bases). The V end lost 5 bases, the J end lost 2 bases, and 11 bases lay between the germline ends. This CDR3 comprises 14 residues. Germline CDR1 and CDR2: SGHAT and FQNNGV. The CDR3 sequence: CASSLGTLTDTQYF. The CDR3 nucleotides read TGTGCCAGCAGCCTCGGGACACTCACAGATACGCAGTATTTT.

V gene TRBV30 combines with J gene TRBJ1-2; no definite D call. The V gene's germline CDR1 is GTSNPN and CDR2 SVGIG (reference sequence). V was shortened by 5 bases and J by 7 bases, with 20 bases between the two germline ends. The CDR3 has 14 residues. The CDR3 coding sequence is TGTGCCTGGGCTTTACATGCGGTCTCGTTTGGCTACACCTTC. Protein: CAWALHAVSFGYTF.

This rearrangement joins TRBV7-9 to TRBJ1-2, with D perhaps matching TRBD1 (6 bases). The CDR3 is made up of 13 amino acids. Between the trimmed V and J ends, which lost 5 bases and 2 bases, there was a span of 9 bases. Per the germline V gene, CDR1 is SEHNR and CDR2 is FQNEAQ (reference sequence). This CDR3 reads CASSPGQNYGYTF. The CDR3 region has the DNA TGTGCCAGCAGCCCAGGACAGAACTATGGCTACACCTTC.

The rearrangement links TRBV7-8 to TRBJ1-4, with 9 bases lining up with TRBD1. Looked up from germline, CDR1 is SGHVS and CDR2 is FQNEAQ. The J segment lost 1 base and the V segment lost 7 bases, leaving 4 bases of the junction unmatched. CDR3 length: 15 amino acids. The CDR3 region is CASKGQGLTNEKLFF. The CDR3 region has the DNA TGTGCCAGCAAGGGACAGGGTTTAACTAATGAAAAACTGTTTTTT.

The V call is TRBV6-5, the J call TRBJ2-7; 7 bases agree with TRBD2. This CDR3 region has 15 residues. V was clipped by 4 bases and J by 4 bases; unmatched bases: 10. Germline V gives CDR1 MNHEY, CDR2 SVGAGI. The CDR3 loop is CASSSLRGRGYEQYF. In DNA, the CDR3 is TGTGCCAGCAGTTCTCTCCGAGGGAGGGGTTACGAGCAGTACTTC.

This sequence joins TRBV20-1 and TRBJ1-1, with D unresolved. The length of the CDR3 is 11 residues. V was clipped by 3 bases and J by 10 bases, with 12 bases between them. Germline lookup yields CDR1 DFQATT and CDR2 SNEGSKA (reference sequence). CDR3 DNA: TGCAGTGCTAGTTGGGGTCAGGCAGCTTTCTTT. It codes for CSASWGQAAFF.

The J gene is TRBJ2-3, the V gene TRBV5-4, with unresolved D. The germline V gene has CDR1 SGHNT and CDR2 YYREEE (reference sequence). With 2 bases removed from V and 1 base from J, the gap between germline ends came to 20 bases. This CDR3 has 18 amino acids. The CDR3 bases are TGTGCCAGCAGCTTAGCGAGACTCGGCACAGTCGGCACAGATACGCAGTATTTT. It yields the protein CASSLARLGTVGTDTQYF.

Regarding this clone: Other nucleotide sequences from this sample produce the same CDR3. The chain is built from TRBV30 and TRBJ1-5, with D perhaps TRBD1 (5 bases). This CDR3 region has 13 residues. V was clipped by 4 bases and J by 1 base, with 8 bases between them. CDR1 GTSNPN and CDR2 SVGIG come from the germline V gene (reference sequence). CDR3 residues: CAWTGGSNQPQHF. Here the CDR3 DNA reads TGTGCCTGGACTGGGGGAAGCAATCAGCCCCAGCATTTT.

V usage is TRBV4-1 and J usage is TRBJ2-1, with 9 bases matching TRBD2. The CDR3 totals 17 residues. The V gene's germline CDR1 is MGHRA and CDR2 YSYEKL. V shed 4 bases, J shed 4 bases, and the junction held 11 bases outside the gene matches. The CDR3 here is CASSPRLAGARYNEQFF. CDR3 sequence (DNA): TGCGCCAGCAGCCCTCGCTTAGCGGGAGCACGATACAATGAGCAGTTCTTC.

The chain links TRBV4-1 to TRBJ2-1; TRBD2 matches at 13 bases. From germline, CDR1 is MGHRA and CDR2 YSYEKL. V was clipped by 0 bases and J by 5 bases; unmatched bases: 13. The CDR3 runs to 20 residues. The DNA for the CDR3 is TGCGCCAGCAGCCAAGAGTGGGCACTAGCGGGAGGGCCAGTACACAATGAGCAGTTCTTC. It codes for CASSQEWALAGGPVHNEQFF.

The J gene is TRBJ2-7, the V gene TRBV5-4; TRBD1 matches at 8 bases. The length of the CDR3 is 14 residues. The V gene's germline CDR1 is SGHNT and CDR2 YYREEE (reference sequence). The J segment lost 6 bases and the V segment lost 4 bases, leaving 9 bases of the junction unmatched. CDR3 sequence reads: CASSLTPDRAEQYF. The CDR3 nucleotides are TGTGCCAGCAGCCTTACCCCGGACAGGGCCGAGCAGTACTTC.

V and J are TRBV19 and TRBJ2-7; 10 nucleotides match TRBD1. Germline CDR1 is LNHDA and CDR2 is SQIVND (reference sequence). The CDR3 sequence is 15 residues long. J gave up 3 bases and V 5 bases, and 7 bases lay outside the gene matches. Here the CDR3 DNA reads TGTGCCAGTAGTGCCGGGACAGGGGTACACTACGAGCAGTACTTC. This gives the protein CASSAGTGVHYEQYF.

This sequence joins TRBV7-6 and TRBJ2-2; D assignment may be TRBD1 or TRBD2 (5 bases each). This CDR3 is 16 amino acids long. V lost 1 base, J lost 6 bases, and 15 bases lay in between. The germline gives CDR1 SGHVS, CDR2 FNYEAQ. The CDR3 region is CASSLEGPGASGELFF. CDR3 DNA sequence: TGTGCCAGCAGCTTAGAGGGCCCCGGGGCTTCCGGGGAGCTGTTTTTT.

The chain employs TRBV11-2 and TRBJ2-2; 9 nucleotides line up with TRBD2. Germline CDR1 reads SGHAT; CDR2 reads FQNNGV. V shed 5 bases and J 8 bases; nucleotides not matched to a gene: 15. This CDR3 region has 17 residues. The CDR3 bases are TGTGCCAGCAGCCCCGTCGGTGCGGGAGGGGTTCTAGGGGAGCTGTTTTTT. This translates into CASSPVGAGGVLGELFF.